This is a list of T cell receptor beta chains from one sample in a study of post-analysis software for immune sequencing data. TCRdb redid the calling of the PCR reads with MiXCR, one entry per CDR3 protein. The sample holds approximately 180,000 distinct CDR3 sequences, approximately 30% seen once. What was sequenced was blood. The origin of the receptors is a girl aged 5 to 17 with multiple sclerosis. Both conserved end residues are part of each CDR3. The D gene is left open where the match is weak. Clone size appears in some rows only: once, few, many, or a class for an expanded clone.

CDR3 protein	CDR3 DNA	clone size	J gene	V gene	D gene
CSARGHGVRQPQHF	TGCAGTGCCCGGGGACACGGCGTACGGCAGCCCCAGCATTTT	.	TRBJ1-5	TRBV20-1	.
CSVSLVTYDEQFF	TGCAGCGTAAGCCTAGTAACCTACGATGAGCAGTTCTTC	few	TRBJ2-1	TRBV29-1	.
CSARVLASSPYEQYF	TGCAGTGCTAGAGTACTAGCGTCAAGCCCCTACGAGCAGTACTTC	many	TRBJ2-7	TRBV20-1	TRBD2
CASTGLAGVEGTDTQYF	TGTGCCAGCACAGGACTAGCGGGAGTTGAGGGCACAGATACGCAGTATTTT	few	TRBJ2-3	TRBV25-1	TRBD2
CASSSSGAYMNTEAFF	TGTGCCAGCAGCTCCTCAGGCGCCTACATGAACACTGAAGCTTTCTTT	few	TRBJ1-1	TRBV7-6	.
CASSLGTGGRNEQFF	TGTGCCAGCAGCTTAGGGACAGGGGGCCGCAATGAGCAGTTCTTC	few	TRBJ2-1	TRBV7-2	TRBD1
CASSHREGFRTEFGEAFF	TGTGCCAGCAGCCATCGGGAAGGGTTCAGGACAGAGTTCGGAGAAGCTTTCTTT	few	TRBJ1-1	TRBV3-1	.
CASSPGLVFVREEETQYF	TGTGCCAGCAGTCCGGGACTAGTATTTGTTAGGGAAGAAGAGACCCAGTACTTC	many	TRBJ2-5	TRBV6-2/TRBV6-3	TRBD2
CATSRDPIGTTGANVLTF	TGTGCCACCAGCAGAGACCCTATTGGGACAACTGGGGCCAACGTCCTGACTTTC	.	TRBJ2-6	TRBV15	.
CSVEVRDSSSYEQYF	TGCAGCGTAGAGGTCCGGGACAGTAGCTCCTACGAGCAGTACTTC	many	TRBJ2-7	TRBV29-1	TRBD1
CASSFRGNGYEQFF	TGTGCCAGCAGTTTTAGAGGGAATGGCTATGAGCAGTTCTTC	few	TRBJ2-1	TRBV28	.
CASSPRLAVYEQYF	TGTGCCAGCAGCCCGAGACTAGCGGTCTACGAGCAGTACTTC	many	TRBJ2-7	TRBV11-2	TRBD2
CSARTTEAFF	TGCAGTGCTCGTACCACTGAAGCTTTCTTT	once	TRBJ1-1	TRBV20-1	.
CASSLSVSGSCYEQYF	TGTGCCAGCAGTTTATCGGTTAGCGGGAGTTGCTACGAGCAGTACTTC	.	TRBJ2-7	TRBV27	TRBD2
CASSPTGSLTEAFF	TGTGCCAGCAGTCCGACAGGGTCTTTGACTGAAGCTTTCTTT	few	TRBJ1-1	TRBV12-3/TRBV12-4	TRBD1
CASSSPSSGRAFEQFF	TGTGCCAGCAGCTCCCCCTCTAGCGGGAGGGCCTTTGAGCAGTTCTTC	.	TRBJ2-1	TRBV7-9	TRBD2
CSARDTKLAGGPETQYF	TGCAGTGCTAGAGATACCAAACTAGCGGGAGGGCCAGAGACCCAGTACTTC	.	TRBJ2-5	TRBV20-1	TRBD2
CASSPRREVYEQYF	TGTGCCAGCTCACCAAGGCGGGAGGTCTACGAGCAGTACTTC	few	TRBJ2-7	TRBV18	TRBD2
CASSLRGRGLYEQYF	TGTGCCAGCAGCCTTAGGGGCAGAGGCCTTTACGAGCAGTACTTC	.	TRBJ2-7	TRBV3-1	.
CSARGEGRNYGYTF	TGCAGTGCTAGAGGGGAGGGACGGAACTATGGCTACACCTTC	.	TRBJ1-2	TRBV20-1	.
CASSQDSRRGTEAFF	TGCGCCAGCAGCCAAGATTCCCGCCGTGGCACTGAAGCTTTCTTT	.	TRBJ1-1	TRBV4-1	.
CASSPAPGLAVPGYEQYF	TGTGCCAGCAGCCCCGCCCCAGGACTAGCGGTCCCCGGGTACGAGCAGTACTTC	many	TRBJ2-7	TRBV7-2	TRBD2
CSARDSVNTQYF	TGCAGTGCTAGAGATAGCGTCAATACGCAGTATTTT	few	TRBJ2-3	TRBV20-1	.
CAISENRADGEQYF	TGTGCCATCAGTGAGAACCGTGCCGACGGCGAGCAGTACTTC	many	TRBJ2-7	TRBV10-3	.
CASSQGTSFPTYEQYF	TGTGCCAGCAGCCAGGGAACCTCGTTCCCGACCTACGAGCAGTACTTC	.	TRBJ2-7	TRBV14	.
CASSLYLTGNYGYTF	TGTGCCAGCAGTCTATACTTGACAGGGAACTATGGCTACACCTTC	few	TRBJ1-2	TRBV6-1	TRBD1
CASSKRTGGELGVRYF	TGTGCCAGCAGCAAACGGACAGGGGGCGAACTCGGAGTGCGGTACTTC	many	TRBJ2-4	TRBV21-1	.
CASPLPDSGSYNEQFF	TGTGCCAGCCCCCTGCCTGATAGCGGATCCTACAATGAGCAGTTCTTC	few	TRBJ2-1	TRBV7-9	.
CASSVKIDRDTEAFF	TGTGCCAGCAGCGTTAAGATAGACAGAGACACTGAAGCTTTCTTT	.	TRBJ1-1	TRBV9	.
CSARDPLGQPLANYGYTF	TGCAGTGCTAGAGACCCACTCGGACAGCCTCTAGCTAACTATGGCTACACCTTC	.	TRBJ1-2	TRBV20-1	.
CASSTQPNTGELFF	TGTGCCAGCAGTACCCAGCCAAACACCGGGGAGCTGTTTTTT	.	TRBJ2-2	TRBV6-5	.
CASSFPRLAHTDTQYF	TGTGCCAGCAGTTTCCCCCGACTAGCCCACACAGATACGCAGTATTTT	many	TRBJ2-3	TRBV12-3/TRBV12-4	TRBD2
CASSVDSLTGGFNEQFF	TGTGCCAGCAGCGTAGACTCCCTAACGGGAGGCTTTAATGAGCAGTTCTTC	.	TRBJ2-1	TRBV9	TRBD2
CASSQDLEFF	TGTGCCAGCAGCCAGGATTTGGAGTTCTTC	many	TRBJ2-1	TRBV27	.
CASNPGGSDIQYF	TGTGCCAGCAACCCCGGGGGGTCGGACATTCAGTACTTC	many	TRBJ2-4	TRBV11-2	TRBD2
CASSSGPQGWGYGYTF	TGTGCCAGCAGTTCCGGACCTCAGGGTTGGGGCTATGGCTACACCTTC	few	TRBJ1-2	TRBV27	.
CASSPRLVHSYNEQFF	TGTGCCAGCAGCCCCCGACTAGTACACTCCTACAATGAGCAGTTCTTC	.	TRBJ2-1	TRBV7-8	.
CSAWGLAGDTNIQYF	TGCAGTGCCTGGGGACTAGCGGGAGATACGAACATTCAGTACTTC	many	TRBJ2-4	TRBV20-1	TRBD2
CASSLTLAGIKYNEQFF	TGTGCCAGCAGTTTAACCCTAGCGGGGATTAAGTACAATGAGCAGTTCTTC	many	TRBJ2-1	TRBV28	TRBD2
CASSLSTGRNIRYF	TGTGCCAGCAGCTTATCGACAGGGAGGAACATTCGGTACTTC	.	TRBJ2-7	TRBV7-9	.
CASSPRGEVVKGQYF	TGTGCCAGCAGCCCACGTGGGGAGGTTGTTAAAGGGCAGTACTTC	many	TRBJ2-7	TRBV27	.
CASKLRASTHNNEQFF	TGTGCCAGCAAACTCCGAGCTAGCACTCATAACAATGAGCAGTTCTTC	many	TRBJ2-1	TRBV6-5	.
CASNEGAASSYNEQFF	TGCGCCAGCAACGAGGGGGCTGCCTCATCTTACAATGAGCAGTTCTTC	.	TRBJ2-1	TRBV5-1	TRBD1
CATSDRTSGGGTDTQYF	TGTGCCACCAGTGATCGGACTAGCGGAGGGGGCACAGATACGCAGTATTTT	once	TRBJ2-3	TRBV24-1	TRBD2
CASSSSGLSSYEQYF	TGTGCCAGCTCATCTAGCGGGTTAAGCTCCTACGAGCAGTACTTC	many	TRBJ2-7	TRBV18	TRBD2
CASSQEWKQRGDEQYF	TGTGCCAGCAGCCAAGAGTGGAAACAAAGGGGGGACGAGCAGTACTTC	many	TRBJ2-7	TRBV3-1	.
CASSDSSGRGGYGYTF	TGTGCCAGCAGTGACTCTAGTGGCAGGGGAGGCTATGGCTACACCTTC	.	TRBJ1-2	TRBV6-4	.
CASSQARAAHSNQPQHF	TGTGCCAGCAGCCAAGCTAGGGCTGCTCATAGCAATCAGCCCCAGCATTTT	many	TRBJ1-5	TRBV14	.
CASSQSGTASFNLNEKLFF	TGCGCCAGCAGCCAGTCCGGGACAGCAAGTTTTAACCTTAATGAAAAACTGTTTTTT	few	TRBJ1-4	TRBV4-1	TRBD1
CATSRVRGTGLNYGYTF	TGTGCCACCAGCAGAGTTCGGGGAACAGGGTTAAACTATGGCTACACCTTC	few	TRBJ1-2	TRBV15	.
CASSPWGLREGHEQFF	TGTGCCAGCAGCCCCTGGGGCCTGCGGGAGGGCCATGAGCAGTTCTTC	.	TRBJ2-1	TRBV21-1	.
CSVLVNTEAFF	TGCAGCGTTCTGGTGAACACTGAAGCTTTCTTT	.	TRBJ1-1	TRBV29-1	.
CASRLGEYYGYTF	TGTGCCAGCAGGCTCGGGGAGTACTATGGCTACACCTTC	once	TRBJ1-2	TRBV2	.
CSGEGETYEQYF	TGCAGCGGTGAGGGAGAGACCTACGAGCAGTACTTC	.	TRBJ2-7	TRBV29-1	.
CASSLTGPEPQHF	TGTGCCAGCAGCTTAACGGGCCCCGAGCCCCAGCATTTT	many	TRBJ1-5	TRBV7-2	.